The T cell receptor beta chain described here comes from a study of post-analysis software for immune sequencing data. At the level of the study: Courses of disease covered relapsing-remitting, secondary progressive and progressive-relapsing multiple sclerosis.

Incorporated into the TCR beta cDNA libraries were unique molecular identifiers, which served to reduce PCR and sequencing biases. TCRdb passed the PCR reads through MiXCR, listing each CDR3 protein once. The table records 600,000 to 750,000 distinct CDR3 sequences, approximately 60% of them present only once. Study-wide findings and caveats: Patients showed TRBV5-6, TRBV5-1 and TRBV20-1 among roughly 5 TRBV segments more frequent than in controls.

In regard to this clonotype: Its specificity is unknown.

CDR3 length equals 12 residues. The germline V gene encodes CDR1 MNHEY and CDR2 SVGEGT. The V gene lost 4 bases and the J gene lost 6 bases, with 9 bases spanning the gap. The chain has TRBV6-2 or TRBV6-3 and TRBJ1-2, with D uncertain. The sequenced sample was blood. This receptor was obtained from a girl aged 2 to 10 with multiple sclerosis. As DNA, the CDR3 is TGTGCCAGCAGTTCGTTGGAGGATGGCTACACCTTC. Protein product: CASSSLEDGYTF.